This T cell receptor (beta chain) was sequenced for a study of T cells in Graves' hyperthyroidism and ophthalmopathy. It was RNA transcripts that yielded the amplified TCR beta CDR3 regions. The HTBI set primed first-round TCR CDR3 RT-PCR. Via MiXCR, TCRdb re-called the multiplex PCR reads, giving one row per CDR3 protein. The repertoire has over 650,000 distinct CDR3 sequences, approximately 16% of them found once; the top ten carry 8.4%. Patients counted as stable if ophthalmopathy did not develop within 18 months. The study based diagnoses on clinical symptoms, serum thyroxine and TRAb, thyroid ultrasound and orbital computed tomography. Source material: blood. The source of this sequence is a man aged 18 to 35 with Graves' hyperthyroidism.

The CDR3 protein is CAISGAIYEQYF. The CDR3 bases are TGTGCCATCAGTGGGGCTATCTACGAGCAGTACTTC. The V and J genes are TRBV10-3 and TRBJ2-7; D not resolved. Trimming took off 4 bases at V and 3 bases at J, with 7 bases between the two ends. CDR1 is ENHRY and CDR2 is SYGVKD in the germline V gene. The CDR3 covers 12 residues.